What follows is one T cell receptor (beta chain) and its context. Its antigen is not known. These data are taken from a study of shared clonotypes between healthy human individuals. Study-wide context: Three plates were used per donor for CD4 naive, three for CD4 memory, two for CD8 naive and one for CD8 memory.

Study findings and constraints: It was the non-shared clonotypes that had lower generation probabilities than clonotypes shared by all four donors.

In replicate PCRs of sorted subsets, roughly 200 ng DNA, tens of thousands of T cell genomes, was used. The protocol was immunoSEQ multiplex PCR, while the TCRdb copy is restricted to in-frame clones and leaves out a portion. Of hundreds of thousands of clones in the sample, around four fifths were seen once. In germline, CDR1 is MGHRA, CDR2 YSYEKL. The V segment lost 0 bases and the J segment 2 bases; nucleotides outside the gene matches: 6. The CDR3 consists of 16 residues. Sequenced material: memory CD4+ T cells sorted from blood. Sample subset: CD45RA-negative fraction. This chain uses TRBV4-1 with TRBJ2-7; 8 bases are a match to TRBD2. The TCR sequence derives from a woman aged 25-40 years in good health. The CDR3 sequence: CASSQDTTSGTYEQYF. The CDR3 bases are TGCGCCAGCAGCCAAGATACAACTAGCGGTACCTACGAGCAGTACTTC.